A selection of T cell receptor beta chains follows, all from one sample in a study of blood T cell repertoires in COVID-19. The protocol was immunoSEQ multiplex PCR, while the TCRdb copy is restricted to in-frame clones and leaves out a portion. This table has over 200,000 clones, approximately 85% appearing once. Source material: peripheral blood. Every receptor here comes from a woman in her 30s with acute or convalescent COVID-19. Each CDR3 is given with its conserved first and last residue. A D gene is named only where the DNA matches it firmly. Not all rows give a size; the values are once, few, many and, for expanded clones, a class.

>TRBD1|NA|TRBV6-6|TRBJ1-5
TGTGCCAGCAGAGAGACAGGGCCTAGGTATTTT
CASRETGPRYF
>NA|NA|TRBV14|TRBJ2-5
TGTGCCAGCAGCCACTTCACTATATTCGAGACCCAGTACTTC
CASSHFTIFETQYF
>NA|NA|TRBV25-1|TRBJ1-3
TGTGCCAGCAGTGTCGGACGGGACTCTGGAAACACCATATATTTT
CASSVGRDSGNTIYF
>NA|NA|TRBV6-4|TRBJ1-5
TGTGCCAGCAGTGTGAGTAGCAATCAGCCCCAGCATTTT
CASSVSSNQPQHF
>TRBD2|few|TRBV6-2/TRBV6-3|TRBJ2-7
TGTGCCAGCAGTACCCCCGGGACTAGGGTTCCCTACGAGCAGTACTTC
CASSTPGTRVPYEQYF
>TRBD1|NA|TRBV5-3|TRBJ2-7
TGTGCCAGAAGCTCGACCAGGACAGGGAACTACGAGCAGTACTTC
CARSSTRTGNYEQYF
>TRBD1|once|TRBV4-3|TRBJ1-5
TGCGCCAGCAGCCAAGAGCTCGACAGGGTCGGACAGCCCCAGCATTTT
CASSQELDRVGQPQHF
>TRBD1|NA|TRBV11-2|TRBJ2-5
TGTGCCAGCAGCCCGGGACAGGGAGGGTGGGAGACCCAGTACTTC
CASSPGQGGWETQYF
>NA|NA|TRBV5-8|TRBJ1-5
TGTGCCAGCAGCTTGTGGGGGGGCCTCAGCAATCAGCCCCAGCATTTT
CASSLWGGLSNQPQHF
>TRBD1|NA|TRBV4-3|TRBJ1-2
TGCGCCAGCAGCCAGCGCGACAGGGGGCCCTATGGCTACACCTTC
CASSQRDRGPYGYTF
>NA|NA|TRBV19|TRBJ1-1
TGTGCCAGTAGCGTGGAGTCCGGCACTGAAGCTTTCTTT
CASSVESGTEAFF
>TRBD1|NA|TRBV6-5|TRBJ1-4
TGTGCCAGCGAAGGGACAGGGGTTGAAAAACTGTTTTTT
CASEGTGVEKLFF
>NA|once|TRBV28|TRBJ2-2
TGTGCCAGCAGGGGGACACCAATCAACACCGGGGAGCTGTTTTTT
CASRGTPINTGELFF
>NA|NA|TRBV7-9|TRBJ2-7
TGTGCCAGCAGCTTAGACACACCTTACGAGCAGTACTTC
CASSLDTPYEQYF
>NA|NA|TRBV19|TRBJ2-2
TGTGCCAGTAGTATGACAGGTAGAGGTAACACCGGGGAGCTGTTTTTT
CASSMTGRGNTGELFF
>NA|NA|TRBV18|TRBJ2-7
TGTGCCAGCTCACCACTGCAGCGGAGCTCCTACGAGCAGTACTTC
CASSPLQRSSYEQYF
>NA|NA|TRBV3-1/TRBV3-2|TRBJ1-3
TGTGCCAGCAGCACATCGTCACAGAGCTCTGGAAACACCATATATTTT
CASSTSSQSSGNTIYF
>TRBD2|NA|TRBV5-1|TRBJ2-1
TGCGCCAGCAGCCTAAGCGGGGACGCCTACAATGAGCAGTTCTTC
CASSLSGDAYNEQFF
>NA|NA|TRBV9|TRBJ1-6
TGTGCCAGCAGCGTAGCCCCCCCGGGATCACCCCTCCACTTT
CASSVAPPGSPLHF
>TRBD2|NA|TRBV3-1/TRBV3-2|TRBJ2-7
TGTGCCAGCAGCCCGAGTGGGGGACTAGCGGGAGTGGCTGTCAACGAGCAGTACTTC
CASSPSGGLAGVAVNEQYF
>NA|NA|TRBV28|TRBJ2-3
TGTGCCAGCAGTTTATTTTGGTCTAGCAGAACCACAGATACGCAGTATTTT
CASSLFWSSRTTDTQYF
>TRBD2|NA|TRBV12-3/TRBV12-4|TRBJ2-7
TGTGCCAGCAGGGGACTAGCGACCTACGAGCAGTACTTC
CASRGLATYEQYF
>TRBD2|few|TRBV6-5|TRBJ2-7
TGTGCCACCCGACCCCGCGGGAGTGTTATGTACGAGCAGTACTTC
CATRPRGSVMYEQYF
>NA|NA|TRBV5-1|TRBJ2-3
TGCGCCAGCAGCTTGGTAAGCGGAGCAGATACGCAGTATTTT
CASSLVSGADTQYF
>TRBD2|NA|TRBV19|TRBJ2-1
TGTGCCAGTATCCCCTCAGCTAGCGGGGCCTACAATGAGCAGTTCTTC
CASIPSASGAYNEQFF
>TRBD2|NA|TRBV24-1|TRBJ2-3
TGTGCCACCAGTGAGGGACTAGCGGGAGGAACGGGAAATACGCAGTATTTT
CATSEGLAGGTGNTQYF
>NA|NA|TRBV6-2/TRBV6-3|TRBJ1-5
TGTGCCAGCAGTTATATCAGTAGCAATCAGCCCCAGCATTTT
CASSYISSNQPQHF
>NA|few|TRBV10-2|TRBJ2-7
TGCGCCAGCAGAGAGACAGTTCCAGAGTACTTC
CASRETVPEYF
>TRBD2|NA|TRBV9|TRBJ2-2
TGTGCCAGCAGCGTAGGGATCGGACTAGCGGGAGTGGACACCGGGGAGCTGTTTTTT
CASSVGIGLAGVDTGELFF
>TRBD1|NA|TRBV13|TRBJ2-7
TGTGCCAGCAGCTTAAAAGGGGGCCGACTCTACGAGCAGTACTTC
CASSLKGGRLYEQYF
>NA|once|TRBV15|TRBJ2-2
TGTGCCACCAGCAGAGATCTGGCGGTCACCGGGGAGCTGTTTTTT
CATSRDLAVTGELFF
>TRBD2|few|TRBV6-4|TRBJ2-7
TGTGCCAGCAGCGCCCAGGGGACTAGCGGACCCTACGAGCAGTACTTC
CASSAQGTSGPYEQYF
>NA|once|TRBV12-3/TRBV12-4|TRBJ1-4
TGTGCCAGCAGCCCGGGACTCGAAAAACTGTTTTTT
CASSPGLEKLFF
>TRBD2|NA|TRBV3-1/TRBV3-2|TRBJ2-7
TGTGCCAGCAGCCCGGGACTAGCGGGAGCAGAGCAGTACTTC
CASSPGLAGAEQYF
>TRBD2|NA|TRBV15|TRBJ2-7
TGTGCCACCAGCATAAGCGGGAAGTGGTACGAGCAGTACTTC
CATSISGKWYEQYF
>NA|NA|TRBV23-1|TRBJ2-6
TGCGCCAGCAGTCATCTGATAACCCCAGGGACTGGGGCCAACGTCCTGACTTTC
CASSHLITPGTGANVLTF
>TRBD2|few|TRBV19|TRBJ2-1
TGTGCCAGTAAGGGAGCGGGGATATACAATGAGCAGTTCTTC
CASKGAGIYNEQFF
>TRBD2|NA|TRBV7-9|TRBJ2-2
TGTGCCAGCAGCCGGGAGGGGAACACCGGGGAGCTGTTTTTT
CASSREGNTGELFF
>NA|NA|TRBV7-8|TRBJ1-6
TGTGCCAGCAGCTTAGGTACTCCCGCCGGTAATTCACCCCTCCACTTT
CASSLGTPAGNSPLHF
>TRBD1|once|TRBV9|TRBJ2-3
TGTGCCAGCAGCGTAGGGACAGGGTTGGCAGATACGCAGTATTTT
CASSVGTGLADTQYF
>TRBD2|NA|TRBV9|TRBJ2-7
TGTGCCAGCAGCGTGCAAGCGGGAGGGAGCGAGCAGTACTTC
CASSVQAGGSEQYF
>NA|NA|TRBV7-9|TRBJ1-2
TGTGCCAGCAGCTTAGGGGAGGTACAGGGCTACACCTTC
CASSLGEVQGYTF
>NA|NA|TRBV6-5|TRBJ1-3
TGTGCCAGCAGCTCTGGACAGAGCTCTGGAAACACCATATATTTT
CASSSGQSSGNTIYF
>TRBD2|once|TRBV20-1|TRBJ2-1
TGCAGTGCTAGTGCAAGCGGGAGTGTCAATGAGCAGTTCTTC
CSASASGSVNEQFF
>NA|NA|TRBV7-9|TRBJ1-2
TGTGCCAGCAGCTTCGGGGTTTACCCGGACGGCTACACCTTC
CASSFGVYPDGYTF